A single sample gave rise to the 23 T cell receptor beta chains below, sequenced in a study of blood T cell repertoires in COVID-19 (dated by TCRdb to about 2020). Libraries were prepared through the immunoSEQ multiplex PCR assay. The immuneACCESS repertoire file appears here via TCRdb, limited to in-frame rearrangements. These files lack a portion of the clones; in checked studies, under half of the deficit traces to unresolved V genes, and the cause of the others is not known. The sample data list around 46,000 clones, and 70% to 90% of these were observed just once. The ten biggest clones cover about 14% of the sample. Sequenced: peripheral blood. Receptors were obtained from a human donor in a cohort sampled during active COVID-19.

The CDR3 DNA reads TGTGCCAGTAGTGACGGGTATGTCCGAGCTAACTATGGCTACACCTTC. Residues: CASSDGYVRANYGYTF. This chain connects TRBV19 to TRBJ1-2; no clear D gene. Per germline, CDR1 LNHDA and CDR2 SQIVND (reference sequence). Trimming took 5 bases from V and 0 from J, leaving 16 bases between them. This CDR3 comprises 16 residues. Full variable domain (outside the CDR3, taken from reference TRBV19 and TRBJ1-2): DGGITQSPKYLFRKEGQNVTLSCEQNLNHDAMYWYRQDPGQGLRLIYYSQIVNDFQKGDIAEGYSVSREKKESFPLTVTSAQKNPTAFYLCASSDGYVRANYGYTFGSGTRLTVV.

The chain carries TRBV19 and TRBJ2-7, with TRBD1 matching over 7 bases. Germline V gives CDR1 LNHDA, CDR2 SQIVND (reference sequence). The CDR3 is made up of 12 amino acids. V shed 6 bases and J 3 bases; nucleotides not matched to a gene: 2. The CDR3 DNA follows: TGTGCCAGTAGCGACAGGGACTACGAGCAGTACTTC. Translation gives CASSDRDYEQYF.

This clone showed up just a few times. This sequence joins TRBV5-5 and TRBJ1-3; D is undetermined. Germline V gene data show CDR1 as SGHKS and CDR2 as YYEKEE (reference sequence). V was shortened by 0 bases and J by 8 bases, with 9 bases between the two germline ends. The CDR3 is 13 amino acids. CDR3 in amino acids: CASSLGRSDTIYF. The CDR3 DNA sequence: TGTGCCAGCAGCTTGGGTCGGTCTGACACCATATATTTT.

V usage is TRBV11-1 and J usage is TRBJ2-7; 8 nucleotides align to TRBD1. This CDR3 has 15 amino acids. V lost 5 bases and J lost 1; bases outside the gene matches: 7. Germline V CDR1 and CDR2: SGHAT, FQDESV (reference sequence). The CDR3 sequence: CASSRSGTGSYEQYF. The DNA of the CDR3 is TGTGCCAGCAGCCGATCCGGGACAGGATCCTACGAGCAGTACTTC.

The genes are TRBV6-5 and TRBJ2-7; D might be TRBD1 (6 bases). Germline loops: CDR1 MNHEY, CDR2 SVGAGI. The ends were cut back, 5 bases at V and 7 bases at J, with 15 bases in the middle. The CDR3 length is 13 residues. Here the CDR3 DNA reads TGTGCCAGCAGTAGAACAGAGAGGGGGGAGCAGTACTTC. This gives the protein CASSRTERGEQYF.

The chain uses TRBV5-4 and TRBJ2-1; 14 bases are a match to TRBD2. CDR1 is SGHNT and CDR2 is YYREEE in the germline V gene (reference sequence). The V gene end was trimmed by 3 bases and the J gene end by 6 bases; junction bases not matched to a gene: 2. There are 15 residues in the CDR3. In nucleotides, the CDR3 is TGTGCCAGCAGCTGGACTAGCGGGGGGTTCAATGAGCAGTTCTTC. As protein: CASSWTSGGFNEQFF.

J is TRBJ2-6 and V is TRBV2; 8 nucleotides agree with TRBD1. Germline loops: CDR1 SNHLY, CDR2 FYNNEI. The CDR3 extends over 18 amino acids. The V segment lost 4 bases and the J segment 2 bases; nucleotides outside the gene matches: 10. The CDR3 DNA is TGTGCCAGCAGTGCAGGGGGCGCGGTGACTGCTGGGGCCAACGTCCTGACTTTC. Protein product: CASSAGGAVTAGANVLTF.

The rearrangement links TRBV19 to TRBJ2-5, with 11 bases lining up with TRBD2. The CDR3 consists of 16 residues. After removal of 3 bases from V and 1 base from J, the junction contained 4 bases not matched to a gene. Germline loops: CDR1 LNHDA, CDR2 SQIVND (reference sequence). CDR3 amino acids: CASSISGGGGQETQYF. The CDR3 region has the DNA TGTGCCAGTAGTATTAGCGGGGGGGGCGGCCAAGAGACCCAGTACTTC.

The genes are TRBV4-1 and TRBJ2-2; 8 positions match TRBD2. Germline trimming cut 1 base from V and 5 bases from J; bases unmatched to any gene: 12. There are 18 residues in the CDR3. Germline lookup yields CDR1 MGHRA and CDR2 YSYEKL. The CDR3 protein is CASSQGGARGGVTGELFF. The CDR3 nucleotides are TGCGCCAGCAGCCAAGGAGGAGCACGGGGGGGCGTGACCGGGGAGCTGTTTTTT.

This clone came up once. The DNA of the CDR3 is TGTGCCAGCAGCTCCTGGACAGGGAATCAGCCCCAGCATTTT. This translates into CASSSWTGNQPQHF. The chain combines TRBV7-9 with TRBJ1-5; 8 bases line up with TRBD1. The CDR3 loop spans 14 amino acids. The germline V gene has CDR1 SEHNR and CDR2 FQNEAQ (reference sequence). The V and J ends lost 4 bases and 4 bases, in that order; junction bases with no gene match: 3. The full variable domain, its missing parts supplied by reference TRBV7-9 and TRBJ1-5, is DTGVSQNPRHKITKRGQNVTFRCDPISEHNRLYWYRQTLGQGPEFLTYFQNEAQLEKSRLLSDRFSAERPKGSFSTLEIQRTEQGDSAMYLCASSSWTGNQPQHFGDGTRLSIL.

The rearrangement uses TRBV15 and TRBJ1-3; D unclear. V shed 6 bases and J shed 0 bases, with 9 bases lying between them. There are 14 residues in the CDR3. CDR1 and CDR2 from the germline V gene are LNHNV and YYDKDF (reference sequence). Written as DNA, the CDR3 is TGTGCCACCAGGGCAGGCCACTCTGGAAACACCATATATTTT. The encoded protein is CATRAGHSGNTIYF.

CDR3 residues: CASSVDAGGSADTQYF. CDR3 nucleotide sequence: TGTGCCAGCAGCGTAGATGCGGGAGGATCGGCAGATACGCAGTATTTT. The chain combines TRBV9 with TRBJ2-3; 8 bases agree with TRBD2. V shed 0 bases and J 4 bases; nucleotides not matched to a gene: 7. Looked up from germline, CDR1 is SGDLS and CDR2 is YYNGEE. This CDR3 region has 16 residues.

The V gene is TRBV30, the J gene TRBJ1-4; 8 bases line up with TRBD1. With V trimmed by 4 bases and J by 7 bases, 8 bases remained unmatched. Germline lookup yields CDR1 GTSNPN and CDR2 SVGIG (reference sequence). This CDR3 is 14 amino acids long. CDR3 protein: CAWTRTGTGEKLFF. The DNA for the CDR3 is TGTGCCTGGACCCGGACAGGGACGGGTGAAAAACTGTTTTTT.

This clone was seen a handful of times. This rearrangement joins TRBV6-5 to TRBJ2-7; weak D call: TRBD2 (5 bases). This CDR3 contains 15 residues. V was pared by 0 bases and J by 2 bases, with 11 bases between. Germline V gene lookup returns CDR1 MNHEY and CDR2 SVGAGI. Here the CDR3 DNA reads TGTGCCAGCAGTTACTCGGAGGCAGGTACCTACGAGCAGTACTTC. Residues: CASSYSEAGTYEQYF.

This chain connects TRBV9 to TRBJ1-1; D is uncertain. Trimming removed 8 bases from V and 2 bases from J, with 22 bases in between. The CDR3 is 16 amino acids. Germline values: CDR1 SGDLS, CDR2 YYNGEE. Here the CDR3 reads CARDAQPSPGNTEAFF. The CDR3 nucleotides read TGTGCCAGAGACGCGCAGCCCTCCCCGGGTAACACTGAAGCTTTCTTT.

The V and J genes are TRBV7-2 and TRBJ1-2; D remains unclear. Trimming shortened V by 2 bases and J by 4 bases, and 8 bases separated the two germline ends. The CDR3 is 13 amino acids. Germline CDR1 is SGHTA and CDR2 is FQGNSA. CDR3 DNA: TGTGCCAGCAGCTTACAGAACGCCTATGGCTACACCTTC. Amino acid sequence: CASSLQNAYGYTF.

This clone came up once. The V and J genes are TRBV5-6 and TRBJ1-1; D gene unclear. Looked up from germline, CDR1 is SGHDT and CDR2 is YYEEEE. The CDR3 covers 15 residues. V was shortened by 4 bases and J by 0 bases, with 13 bases between the two germline ends. CDR3 bases: TGTGCCAGCAGCGCACGACGGAGGATGAACACTGAAGCTTTCTTT. It specifies CASSARRRMNTEAFF. The whole variable domain, filled in from reference TRBV5-6 and TRBJ1-1, reads DAGVTQSPTHLIKTRGQQVTLRCSPKSGHDTVSWYQQALGQGPQFIFQYYEEEERQRGNFPDRFSGHQFPNYSSELNVNALLLGDSALYLCASSARRRMNTEAFFGQGTRLTVV.

The gene calls are TRBV3-1 (or the pseudogene TRBV3-2) and TRBJ2-1; 10 bases are shared with TRBD2. V dropped 1 base and J dropped 12; count of bases not matched to a gene: 15. This CDR3 region has 17 residues. CDR1 and CDR2 (germline): LGHDT, YNNKEL (reference sequence). CDR3 loop: CASSQGSRMGTSVRQFF. In DNA, the CDR3 is TGTGCCAGCAGCCAAGGATCGCGTATGGGGACTAGCGTTAGGCAGTTCTTC.

The gene calls are TRBV19 and TRBJ2-7, with 7 bases matching TRBD1. V trimming: 6 bases; J trimming: 6 bases; junction bases outside the gene matches: 14. Germline CDR1 reads LNHDA; CDR2 reads SQIVND (reference sequence). The CDR3 totals 15 residues. The CDR3 DNA follows: TGTGCCAGTAGATCTAACAGGGGAGTGGAAGTCGAGCAGTACTTC. This codes for CASRSNRGVEVEQYF. The full variable domain, with the rest looked up from reference TRBV19 and TRBJ2-7, is DGGITQSPKYLFRKEGQNVTLSCEQNLNHDAMYWYRQDPGQGLRLIYYSQIVNDFQKGDIAEGYSVSREKKESFPLTVTSAQKNPTAFYLCASRSNRGVEVEQYFGPGTRLTVT.

The chain carries TRBV7-8 and TRBJ2-7, with a weak D call TRBD1 (6 bases). The CDR3 consists of 13 residues. Germline V lookup: CDR1 SGHVS, CDR2 FQNEAQ. V lost 5 bases and J lost 6, with 14 bases in between. For the CDR3, the DNA is TGTGCCAGCAGCCCGTGGACAGTGGGCGAGCAGTACTTC. Its protein product is CASSPWTVGEQYF.

CDR3 in DNA: TGTGCCAGCAGCAAACAGGGGGCTTATAACAATCAGCCCCAGCATTTT. Protein product: CASSKQGAYNNQPQHF. V gene TRBV21-1 combines with J gene TRBJ1-5; TRBD1, the table's D call, lacks a check against the DNA. TRBV21-1 is labeled a pseudogene. The CDR3 is made up of 16 amino acids.

The J gene is TRBJ2-2, the V gene TRBV19; TRBD2 matches 8 bases. There are 16 residues in the CDR3. Germline V gene sequence: CDR1 LNHDA, CDR2 SQIVND (reference sequence). V lost 1 base to trimming and J lost 6 bases; unmatched junction nucleotides: 7. CDR3 bases: TGTGCCAGTAGTATAGGTGCGGGGGGCAGACCCGGGGAGCTGTTTTTT. It specifies CASSIGAGGRPGELFF.

Here the CDR3 DNA reads TGTGCCAGCAGTTACTCGAGAGGCGGTGAGCAGTACTTC. This sequence encodes CASSYSRGGEQYF. V usage is TRBV6-2 or TRBV6-3 and J usage is TRBJ2-7; D is unresolved. The V gene's germline CDR1 is MNHEY and CDR2 SVGEGT. V lost 0 bases and J lost 7, with 10 bases in between. This CDR3 region has 13 residues.